A single sample is the source of the 16 T cell receptor beta chains below, sequenced in a study of cytomegalovirus exposure and HLA in healthy donors (TCRdb year 2017). The library was generated by the immunoSEQ multiplex PCR assay. For the multiplex PCR, a mixture combining 60 forward primers for TCR Vbeta segments and 13 reverse primers for TCR Jbeta segments was used. Entries here come from immuneACCESS through TCRdb and include only in-frame sequences with V and J called. Some clones fail to appear in such tables; in the studies checked, an unresolved V gene covers under half of the shortfall, and the cause of the remainder is unknown. The sample profile shows about 62,000 clones; about 87% of them were found once. The ten biggest clones cover 1.4% to 1.5% of the sample. The sequenced sample was PBMCs. The receptor set was obtained from a young man in good health and CMV-seronegative.

The gene calls are TRBV6-1 and TRBJ2-7; TRBD2 is a possible D gene (6 bases). The germline CDR1 and CDR2 sequences are MNHNS and SASEGT. This CDR3 contains 16 residues. V lost 4 bases and J lost 2, with 18 bases in between. Here the CDR3 DNA reads TGTGCCAGCAGTGCGACGTCGTCTGGGGGGACCTACGAGCAGTACTTC. Its translation is CASSATSSGGTYEQYF.

The chain links TRBV6-5 to TRBJ1-2; D is uncertain. In germline, CDR1 is MNHEY, CDR2 SVGAGI. The ends were cut back, 0 bases at V and 8 bases at J, with 13 bases in the middle. This CDR3 spans 14 amino acids. DNA for the CDR3: TGTGCCAGCAGTTACTCCGCGGCTCTGGAAGGCTACACCTTC. As protein: CASSYSAALEGYTF.

The genes are TRBV10-2 and TRBJ1-5; D perhaps matches TRBD1 (6 bases). The V gene's germline CDR1 is WSHSY and CDR2 SAAADI. This CDR3 spans 14 amino acids. V lost 7 bases and J 5 bases, leaving 15 bases between the germline ends. The CDR3 here is CASTATGYYQPQHF. DNA of the CDR3: TGCGCCAGCACAGCGACAGGTTATTATCAGCCCCAGCATTTT.

The CDR3 sequence is CAWRDPGGSGNTIYF. For the CDR3, the DNA is TGTGCCTGGAGGGACCCGGGGGGCTCTGGAAACACCATATATTTT. The chain uses TRBV30 and TRBJ1-3, with D perhaps TRBD1 (5 bases). The V gene's germline CDR1 is GTSNPN and CDR2 SVGIG (reference sequence). Trimming took off 3 bases at V and 0 bases at J, with 12 bases between the two ends. The CDR3 has 15 amino acids.

The chain carries TRBV2 and TRBJ1-5, with 7 nucleotides matching TRBD1. The V gene end was trimmed by 5 bases and the J gene end by 7 bases; junction bases not matched to a gene: 5. CDR1 and CDR2 (germline): SNHLY, FYNNEI. The CDR3 contains 13 residues. In DNA, the CDR3 is TGTGCCAGCAGTACAGGGGCTAGGCAGCCCCAGCATTTT. Its translation: CASSTGARQPQHF. The full variable domain, completed using reference TRBV2 and TRBJ1-5, is EPEVTQTPSHQVTQMGQEVILRCVPISNHLYFYWYRQILGQKVEFLVSFYNNEISEKSEIFDDQFSVERPDGSNFTLKIRSTKLEDSAMYFCASSTGARQPQHFGDGTRLSIL.

The chain is built from TRBV19 and TRBJ2-2; 8 positions match TRBD2. Germline values: CDR1 LNHDA, CDR2 SQIVND (reference sequence). The CDR3 sequence is 13 residues long. V lost 7 bases and J lost 4; bases outside the gene matches: 2. The CDR3 here is CASNLAGTGELFF. The CDR3 nucleotides are TGTGCCAGTAACCTAGCGGGCACCGGGGAGCTGTTTTTT.

This chain connects TRBV29-1 to TRBJ1-6; tentatively, D is TRBD1 (6 bases). V gave up 5 bases and J gave up 5 bases, with 16 bases separating them. The CDR3 runs 15 residues. The germline V gene has CDR1 SQVTM and CDR2 ANQGSEA. The CDR3 sequence: CSVRAMGQDNSPLHF. The CDR3 DNA follows: TGCAGCGTTCGAGCCATGGGACAAGATAATTCACCCCTCCACTTT.

The rearrangement links TRBV30 to TRBJ2-2; possible D gene TRBD1, 5 bases. CDR3 length equals 15 residues. CDR1 GTSNPN and CDR2 SVGIG come from the germline V gene (reference sequence). Between the trimmed V and J ends, which lost 5 bases and 1 base, there was a span of 14 bases. The CDR3 DNA reads as TGTGCCTGGGGACGCTGGGGCCGGAACACCGGGGAGCTGTTTTTT. Translation gives CAWGRWGRNTGELFF. Using reference TRBV30 and TRBJ2-2 for the parts outside the CDR3, the full variable domain is SQTIHQWPATLVQPVGSPLSLECTVEGTSNPNLYWYRQAAGRGLQLLFYSVGIGQISSEVPQNLSASRPQDRQFILSSKKLLLSDSGFYLCAWGRWGRNTGELFFGEGSRLTVL.

The chain employs TRBV7-9 and TRBJ1-5; TRBD1 might be the D (6 bases). Germline-derived CDR1 and CDR2 are SEHNR and FQNEAQ (reference sequence). Trimming pared 3 bases from V and 7 bases from J, leaving 10 bases between. This CDR3 is built from 13 residues. In DNA form, the CDR3 reads TGTGCCAGCAGCTTCCAGGGGAACCAGCCCCAGCATTTT. It codes for CASSFQGNQPQHF. Full variable domain (outside the CDR3, taken from reference TRBV7-9 and TRBJ1-5): DTGVSQNPRHKITKRGQNVTFRCDPISEHNRLYWYRQTLGQGPEFLTYFQNEAQLEKSRLLSDRFSAERPKGSFSTLEIQRTEQGDSAMYLCASSFQGNQPQHFGDGTRLSIL.

This rearrangement joins TRBV6-6 to TRBJ2-2; 15 positions match TRBD2. There are 16 residues in the CDR3. V was clipped by 8 bases and J by 4 bases; unmatched bases: 5. The germline V gene has CDR1 MNHNY and CDR2 SVGAGI (reference sequence). The CDR3 region has the DNA TGTGCCAGCGGACTAGCGGGGGGGCCCAGCACCGGGGAGCTGTTTTTT. Translated, it gives CASGLAGGPSTGELFF.

The rearrangement joins TRBV6-5 to TRBJ1-2; D is unclear. Trimming pared 2 bases from V and 8 bases from J, leaving 12 bases between. The CDR3 is made up of 13 amino acids. Germline V lookup: CDR1 MNHEY, CDR2 SVGAGI. Written as DNA, the CDR3 is TGTGCCAGCAGTTACGCCAGACACGGCGGCTACACCTTC. Its translation: CASSYARHGGYTF.

The chain employs TRBV28 and TRBJ2-7; D remains unclear. This CDR3 has 14 residues. Germline CDR1 reads MDHEN; CDR2 reads SYDVKM. Trimming removed 3 bases at V and 3 bases at J, with 12 bases between. CDR3 coding DNA: TGTGCCAGCAGTTTCTTAGTCTCGGGCTACGAGCAGTACTTC. This codes for CASSFLVSGYEQYF.

The CDR3 sequence: CASSYQPGQGAGEQYF. The CDR3 DNA reads TGTGCCAGCAGTTATCAACCGGGACAGGGGGCCGGCGAGCAGTACTTC. The V gene is TRBV6-5, the J gene TRBJ2-7; 12 bases match TRBD1. The CDR3 runs 16 residues. The germline V gene encodes CDR1 MNHEY and CDR2 SVGAGI. V was pared by 3 bases and J by 6 bases, with 9 bases of the junction left unmatched.

The CDR3 coding sequence is TGCAGCGTACATGGACAGGGGGCGCCGGGTGGGGCCAACGTCCTGACTTTC. Its protein is CSVHGQGAPGGANVLTF. The chain links TRBV29-1 to TRBJ2-6; 11 nucleotides agree with TRBD1. CDR1 SQVTM and CDR2 ANQGSEA come from the germline V gene. The CDR3 loop spans 17 amino acids. The junction had 10 bases not matched to a gene; V was cut back by 6 bases and J by 3 bases.

This sequence joins TRBV28 and TRBJ2-7; 11 nucleotides line up with TRBD2. Germline CDR1 MDHEN, CDR2 SYDVKM. The CDR3 contains 14 residues. The junction had 4 bases not matched to a gene; V was cut back by 5 bases and J by 4 bases. The CDR3: CASSTTSGVYEQYF. The DNA for the CDR3 is TGTGCCAGCAGTACGACTAGCGGGGTGTACGAGCAGTACTTC.

This clone appeared a few times. This chain links TRBV10-1 with TRBJ1-1; 8 positions match TRBD1. V lost 2 bases, J lost 5 bases, and 4 bases stayed unmatched. The CDR3 is 14 amino acids. Germline lookup yields CDR1 WNHNN and CDR2 SYGVQD (reference sequence). The CDR3 protein is CASSEDRGGTEAFF. The CDR3 nucleotides read TGCGCCAGCAGTGAGGACAGGGGTGGGACTGAAGCTTTCTTT.